These 24 T cell receptor beta chains share one sample of origin, sequenced in a study of T cell repertoires and HLA-DP antigens. Generated by immunoSEQ multiplex PCR, the TCRdb table keeps only in-frame clones and is missing some. The data contain 55,000 to 80,000 clones, roughly 77% of them seen just once; the ten biggest clones take up 1.5% to 2%. These receptors lack a known antigen. Material: CD4+ T cells from PBMCs. Receptors were obtained from a man aged 60 to 69 in good health and CMV-seronegative.

This chain uses TRBV19 with TRBJ1-1; D is uncertain. Per the germline V gene, CDR1 is LNHDA and CDR2 is SQIVND (reference sequence). Trimming pared 3 bases from V and 0 bases from J, leaving 11 bases between. The CDR3 loop spans 15 amino acids. The CDR3 DNA reads TGTGCCAGTAGTATTCCCCGCGGAATGAACACTGAAGCTTTCTTT. Amino acids: CASSIPRGMNTEAFF. Full variable domain (rest looked up from reference TRBV19 and TRBJ1-1): DGGITQSPKYLFRKEGQNVTLSCEQNLNHDAMYWYRQDPGQGLRLIYYSQIVNDFQKGDIAEGYSVSREKKESFPLTVTSAQKNPTAFYLCASSIPRGMNTEAFFGQGTRLTVV.

The chain has TRBV7-9 and TRBJ1-2, with D maybe TRBD1 (6 bases). V was trimmed by 5 bases and J by 4 bases, leaving 8 bases between them. The CDR3 is 12 residues long. In germline, CDR1 is SEHNR, CDR2 FQNEAQ (reference sequence). The CDR3, as DNA: TGTGCCAGCAGCCGGGACATCTATGGCTACACCTTC. Its protein product is CASSRDIYGYTF.

This clone was picked up one time. CDR3 coding DNA: TGCGCCAGCAGCCAAGCAGGGCTCGGGGGCGGGTCAATGGATACGCAGTATTTT. Protein product: CASSQAGLGGGSMDTQYF. The chain couples TRBV4-3 to TRBJ2-3, with D perhaps assigned TRBD1 or TRBD2 (6 bases each). The germline V gene encodes CDR1 LGHNA and CDR2 YSLEER. The ends were cut back, 1 base at V and 6 bases at J, with 23 bases in the middle. The CDR3 is 18 residues long.

The chain combines TRBV7-9 with TRBJ2-5; 8 bases line up with TRBD2. Looked up from germline, CDR1 is SEHNR and CDR2 is FQNEAQ (reference sequence). Trimming at V came to 1 base and at J to 5 bases, leaving 3 bases not matched to a gene. The CDR3 length is 14 residues. DNA of the CDR3: TGTGCCAGCAGCTTAGTGGCTAGCGGGGAGACCCAGTACTTC. It specifies CASSLVASGETQYF.

This chain links TRBV4-2 with TRBJ1-1; possible D gene TRBD1, 5 bases. Trimming removed 4 bases at V and 0 bases at J, with 15 bases between. From germline, CDR1 is LGHNA and CDR2 YNFKEQ. The CDR3 consists of 16 residues. CDR3 sequence: CASSPVGGTVNTEAFF. CDR3 nucleotides: TGTGCCAGCAGCCCGGTGGGGGGGACGGTGAACACTGAAGCTTTCTTT.

This chain uses TRBV19 with TRBJ2-5; 8 nucleotides line up with TRBD2. Per germline, CDR1 LNHDA and CDR2 SQIVND (reference sequence). V gave up 6 bases and J gave up 1 base; unmatched junction bases: 10. The CDR3 totals 16 residues. The CDR3 nucleotides are TGTGCCAGTAGGTCCGGGAGGAGCGGGAGCCAAGAGACCCAGTACTTC. Protein product: CASRSGRSGSQETQYF. Filled out from reference TRBV19 and TRBJ2-5, the complete variable domain reads DGGITQSPKYLFRKEGQNVTLSCEQNLNHDAMYWYRQDPGQGLRLIYYSQIVNDFQKGDIAEGYSVSREKKESFPLTVTSAQKNPTAFYLCASRSGRSGSQETQYFGPGTRLLVL.

The rearrangement uses TRBV5-8 and TRBJ2-7; 10 bases align to TRBD1. CDR1 SGHTS and CDR2 YDEGEE come from the germline V gene. V was clipped by 0 bases and J by 1 base; unmatched bases: 4. The CDR3 loop spans 16 amino acids. The CDR3 DNA sequence: TGTGCCAGCAGCTTGGGGTGGGACAGGGGTTCCTACGAGCAGTACTTC. Translated, it gives CASSLGWDRGSYEQYF. Together with reference TRBV5-8 and TRBJ2-7, the CDR3 gives the full variable domain: EAGVTQSPTHLIKTRGQQATLRCSPISGHTSVYWYQQALGLGLQFLLWYDEGEERNRGNFPPRFSGRQFPNYSSELNVNALELEDSALYLCASSLGWDRGSYEQYFGPGTRLTVT.

The rearrangement links TRBV9 to TRBJ1-6; D might be TRBD1 (6 bases). Germline V gene data show CDR1 as SGDLS and CDR2 as YYNGEE. The CDR3 is 15 amino acids. Deletions cut 0 bases from V and 4 bases from J, with 8 bases between. The CDR3 bases are TGTGCCAGCAGCGTAGGGGACAAGTATAATTCACCCCTCCACTTT. Protein product: CASSVGDKYNSPLHF. Based on the CDR3 plus reference TRBV9 and TRBJ1-6, the full variable domain is DSGVTQTPKHLITATGQRVTLRCSPRSGDLSVYWYQQSLDQGLQFLIQYYNGEERAKGNILERFSAQQFPDLHSELNLSSLELGDSALYFCASSVGDKYNSPLHFGNGTRLTVT.

J is TRBJ2-5 and V is TRBV2, with D tentatively TRBD2 (5 bases). Trimming took off 0 bases at V and 8 bases at J, with 13 bases between the two ends. The CDR3 spans 14 residues. Germline V lookup: CDR1 SNHLY, CDR2 FYNNEI. CDR3 loop: CASSEALGLATQYF. The CDR3, as DNA: TGTGCCAGCAGTGAAGCGCTTGGGCTAGCTACCCAGTACTTC.

This chain uses TRBV7-2 with TRBJ2-1, with 9 positions matching TRBD1. The germline V gene has CDR1 SGHTA and CDR2 FQGNSA. The CDR3 spans 17 residues. J was trimmed by 0 bases and V by 4 bases; bases with no gene match: 7. The CDR3 is CASSSTLTGGSYNEQFF. In DNA, the CDR3 is TGTGCCAGCAGCTCAACCCTGACAGGGGGCTCCTACAATGAGCAGTTCTTC.

This clone was detected a few times. The chain links TRBV30 to TRBJ2-1; D gene unclear. Trimming took off 4 bases at V and 8 bases at J, with 9 bases between the two ends. The CDR3 sequence is 11 residues long. Germline loops: CDR1 GTSNPN, CDR2 SVGIG (reference sequence). This CDR3 reads CAWTRTDEQFF. In nucleotides, the CDR3 is TGTGCCTGGACCCGTACGGATGAGCAGTTCTTC.

V is TRBV7-9 and J is TRBJ1-2, with D uncertain. Germline lookup yields CDR1 SEHNR and CDR2 FQNEAQ (reference sequence). This CDR3 is 13 amino acids long. Trimming pared 1 base from V and 7 bases from J, leaving 10 bases between. The CDR3 sequence: CASSLGAEGGYTF. CDR3 nucleotides: TGTGCCAGCAGCTTAGGGGCGGAAGGTGGCTACACCTTC.

This sequence joins TRBV11-2 and TRBJ1-1; D is possibly TRBD1 (6 bases). This CDR3 contains 13 residues. The ends were cut back, 2 bases at V and 5 bases at J, with 9 bases in the middle. Per germline, CDR1 SGHAT and CDR2 FQNNGV. CDR3 in DNA: TGTGCCAGCAGCTTATCGCAGGGGACTGAAGCTTTCTTT. Protein sequence: CASSLSQGTEAFF.

V usage is TRBV5-4 and J usage is TRBJ2-3; a possible D gene is TRBD2 (6 bases). Trimming shortened V by 0 bases and J by 5 bases, and 19 bases separated the two germline ends. There are 17 residues in the CDR3. Germline values: CDR1 SGHNT, CDR2 YYREEE (reference sequence). The CDR3 DNA reads as TGTGCCAGCAGCTTGGGGGGCCGCGCGGCGGGAAGAGATACGCAGTATTTT. The encoded protein is CASSLGGRAAGRDTQYF.

The chain joins TRBV5-1 to TRBJ2-2; no clear D gene. The V end was cut by 4 bases, the J end by 6 bases, with 19 bases between. Germline-derived CDR1 and CDR2 are SGHRS and YFSETQ. This CDR3 spans 16 amino acids. This chain's CDR3 is CASSGGQRGRPGELFF. Here the CDR3 DNA reads TGCGCCAGCAGCGGCGGCCAGAGAGGCCGCCCCGGGGAGCTGTTTTTT.

The chain combines TRBV5-1 with TRBJ1-2; possible D gene TRBD1, 5 bases. The CDR3 sequence is 16 residues long. Per the germline V gene, CDR1 is SGHRS and CDR2 is YFSETQ. Trimming stripped 4 bases from V and 0 bases from J, with 16 bases between. The CDR3 reads CASSATGAATNYGYTF. The CDR3 DNA reads TGCGCCAGCAGCGCAACCGGGGCCGCCACTAACTATGGCTACACCTTC.

The genes are TRBV4-1 and TRBJ1-2; D is unresolved. V was cut by 1 base and J by 5 bases, with 8 bases left in between. From germline, CDR1 is MGHRA and CDR2 YSYEKL. CDR3 length equals 13 residues. The CDR3 here is CASSQVPIYGYTF. The CDR3 coding sequence is TGCGCCAGCAGCCAAGTCCCCATTTATGGCTACACCTTC.

The rearrangement joins TRBV7-9 to TRBJ2-7; no clear D. Looked up from germline, CDR1 is SEHNR and CDR2 is FQNEAQ (reference sequence). V was clipped by 1 base and J by 4 bases, with 8 bases between them. There are 13 residues in the CDR3. Here the CDR3 DNA reads TGTGCCAGCAGCTTAGGAAAGGGTTACGAGCAGTACTTC. This gives the protein CASSLGKGYEQYF. Using reference TRBV7-9 and TRBJ2-7 for the parts outside the CDR3, the full variable domain is DTGVSQNPRHKITKRGQNVTFRCDPISEHNRLYWYRQTLGQGPEFLTYFQNEAQLEKSRLLSDRFSAERPKGSFSTLEIQRTEQGDSAMYLCASSLGKGYEQYFGPGTRLTVT.

This chain links TRBV5-6 with TRBJ2-3; D remains unclear. The V gene lost 4 bases and the J gene lost 0 bases, with 6 bases spanning the gap. The CDR3 spans 13 residues. Germline CDR1 reads SGHDT; CDR2 reads YYEEEE. The CDR3 loop is CASSPASTDTQYF. CDR3 DNA sequence: TGTGCCAGCAGCCCAGCGAGCACAGATACGCAGTATTTT. Complete variable domain (other parts from reference TRBV5-6 and TRBJ2-3): DAGVTQSPTHLIKTRGQQVTLRCSPKSGHDTVSWYQQALGQGPQFIFQYYEEEERQRGNFPDRFSGHQFPNYSSELNVNALLLGDSALYLCASSPASTDTQYFGPGTRLTVL.

The rearrangement joins TRBV5-4 to TRBJ1-2; D is perhaps TRBD1 (5 bases). V was pared by 0 bases and J by 2 bases, with 8 bases between. This CDR3 has 14 residues. Per the germline V gene, CDR1 is SGHNT and CDR2 is YYREEE (reference sequence). The DNA for the CDR3 is TGTGCCAGCAGCTTGGGGACACAGAACTATGGCTACACCTTC. It codes for CASSLGTQNYGYTF.

The chain joins TRBV7-2 to TRBJ2-7; D gene unclear. There are 15 residues in the CDR3. V lost 1 base to trimming and J lost 4 bases, with 14 bases between them. Germline V gives CDR1 SGHTA, CDR2 FQGNSA. Here the CDR3 DNA reads TGTGCCAGCAGCTTAGACTCCTCCGGTCTTTACGAGCAGTACTTC. Its translation is CASSLDSSGLYEQYF.

The chain recombines TRBV19 with TRBJ2-1, with D tentatively TRBD1 (6 bases). V was cut by 1 base and J by 8 bases, with 12 bases left in between. Germline V lookup: CDR1 LNHDA, CDR2 SQIVND (reference sequence). This CDR3 is built from 14 residues. The CDR3 DNA follows: TGTGCCAGTAGTATAGGAGGGGGATCAGATGAGCAGTTCTTC. Protein product: CASSIGGGSDEQFF. The full variable domain, its missing parts supplied by reference TRBV19 and TRBJ2-1, is DGGITQSPKYLFRKEGQNVTLSCEQNLNHDAMYWYRQDPGQGLRLIYYSQIVNDFQKGDIAEGYSVSREKKESFPLTVTSAQKNPTAFYLCASSIGGGSDEQFFGPGTRLTVL.

The V and J genes are TRBV5-4 and TRBJ2-5, with TRBD2 matching 9 bases. J gave up 2 bases and V 0 bases, and 11 bases lay outside the gene matches. Germline V lookup: CDR1 SGHNT, CDR2 YYREEE (reference sequence). CDR3 length equals 18 residues. CDR3 nucleotide sequence: TGTGCCAGCAGCTTGGGCCGCTGGAGTAGCGGGGGTCAAGAGACCCAGTACTTC. It translates to CASSLGRWSSGGQETQYF.

This rearrangement joins TRBV11-3 to TRBJ2-1; D may be TRBD2 (6 bases). The CDR3 totals 13 residues. CDR1 is SGHNT and CDR2 is YENEEA in the germline V gene. Trimming removed 1 base at V and 7 bases at J, with 8 bases between. CDR3 sequence (DNA): TGTGCCAGCAGCTTAGGACGGGGGAATGAGCAGTTCTTC. The encoded protein is CASSLGRGNEQFF.